The next 31 T cell receptor beta chains were all read from a single sample in a study of neoadjuvant anti-PD-1 for oral cavity cancer. Assay: immunoSEQ multiplex PCR; the TCRdb copy retains only in-frame clones and omits some. In the table there are tens of thousands of clones, approximately 80% of which are singletons. The material sequenced was PBMCs, taken before nivolumab (anti-PD-1) treatment. Source of these receptors: a person between 40 and 79 years old with oral cavity squamous cell carcinoma.

By share of the sample, this clone is medium-sized. This chain connects TRBV19 to TRBJ1-1, with 8 positions matching TRBD1. The CDR3 spans 14 residues. CDR1 LNHDA and CDR2 SQIVND come from the germline V gene (reference sequence). J was trimmed by 6 bases and V by 7 bases; bases with no gene match: 10. CDR3 in amino acids: CASTSDRASAEAFF. The CDR3, as DNA: TGTGCCAGTACCTCGGACAGGGCAAGCGCTGAAGCTTTCTTT. The entire variable domain, with the rest obtained from reference TRBV19 and TRBJ1-1, is as follows: DGGITQSPKYLFRKEGQNVTLSCEQNLNHDAMYWYRQDPGQGLRLIYYSQIVNDFQKGDIAEGYSVSREKKESFPLTVTSAQKNPTAFYLCASTSDRASAEAFFGQGTRLTVV.

J is TRBJ2-5 and V is TRBV5-1; 7 nucleotides align to TRBD1. The CDR3 is 14 residues long. Germline-derived CDR1 and CDR2 are SGHRS and YFSETQ. V was pared by 1 base and J by 2 bases, with 2 bases of the junction left unmatched. DNA for the CDR3: TGCGCCAGCAGCTTGTCGACAGGGCAAGAGACCCAGTACTTC. This sequence encodes CASSLSTGQETQYF.

This clone appeared a few times. This chain uses TRBV9 with TRBJ2-2, with 14 bases matching TRBD2. CDR1 and CDR2 from the germline V gene are SGDLS and YYNGEE. V was clipped by 3 bases and J by 7 bases; unmatched bases: 8. This CDR3 has 17 amino acids. CDR3 bases: TGTGCCAGCAGCGGGAGGGGGACTAGCGGGAGTGGCGGGGAGCTGTTTTTT. This sequence encodes CASSGRGTSGSGGELFF.

The rearrangement links TRBV6-6 to TRBJ2-5; D ambiguous. Germline CDR1 MNHNY, CDR2 SVGAGI (reference sequence). The CDR3 spans 11 residues. V was clipped by 6 bases and J by 5 bases, with 7 bases between them. CDR3 bases: TGTGCCAGCAGCCCGAAGGAGACCCAGTACTTC. Its translation is CASSPKETQYF.

The chain links TRBV11-2 to TRBJ2-1; D ambiguous. Trimming cost V 1 base and J 8 bases, with 12 bases left between them. Germline V gives CDR1 SGHAT, CDR2 FQNNGV. This CDR3 contains 14 residues. The CDR3 region is CASSLGRHVDEQFF. The CDR3 DNA follows: TGTGCCAGCAGCTTAGGTCGGCACGTCGATGAGCAGTTCTTC.

This CDR3 is CASSQGYGYTF. As DNA, the CDR3 is TGTGCCAGCAGTCAGGGCTATGGCTACACCTTC. V and J are TRBV27 and TRBJ1-2; D might be TRBD1 (5 bases). V was trimmed by 5 bases and J by 4 bases, leaving 5 bases between them. This CDR3 is built from 11 residues. The V gene's germline CDR1 is MNHEY and CDR2 SMNVEV (reference sequence).

This chain connects TRBV2 to TRBJ2-7; 8 nucleotides agree with TRBD2. Losses at the gene ends were 6 bases for V and 4 bases for J; bases not matched to a gene: 5. The CDR3 totals 13 residues. The germline V gene encodes CDR1 SNHLY and CDR2 FYNNEI. CDR3 DNA sequence: TGTGCCAGCAGAATAATAGCGGGGTACGAGCAGTACTTC. This translates into CASRIIAGYEQYF.

The CDR3 region is CASGLVREGPEFRNEQFF. The CDR3 region has the DNA TGTGCTAGTGGTTTGGTACGAGAAGGGCCGGAGTTTAGGAATGAGCAGTTCTTC. This chain connects TRBV12-5 to TRBJ2-1; no firm D call. Trimming removed 0 bases from V and 7 bases from J, with 22 bases in between. CDR1 LGHNT and CDR2 FRNRAP come from the germline V gene. The CDR3 extends over 18 amino acids.

The V and J genes are TRBV15 and TRBJ2-7, with D possibly TRBD1 on 5 matching bases. The CDR3 has 14 amino acids. The germline V gene encodes CDR1 LNHNV and CDR2 YYDKDF (reference sequence). Between the trimmed V and J ends, which lost 1 base and 6 bases, there was a span of 13 bases. DNA for the CDR3: TGTGCCACCAGCAGAGCCTTTCAGGGTATCGAGCAGTACTTC. It specifies CATSRAFQGIEQYF.

The chain recombines TRBV6-5 with TRBJ2-7, with 9 positions matching TRBD1. The CDR3 consists of 16 residues. Germline CDR1 MNHEY, CDR2 SVGAGI. V was clipped by 4 bases and J by 0 bases; unmatched bases: 7. Written as DNA, the CDR3 is TGTGCCAGCAGTTTCGACAGGGGGAAAGGCTCCTACGAGCAGTACTTC. This translates into CASSFDRGKGSYEQYF.

V gene TRBV2 combines with J gene TRBJ2-7; the match to TRBD2 covers 8 bases. The CDR3 totals 15 residues. Germline V CDR1 and CDR2: SNHLY, FYNNEI. J was trimmed by 5 bases and V by 4 bases; bases with no gene match: 10. The DNA for the CDR3 is TGTGCCAGCAGTGCCTTGACTAGCGTTTCCGACGAGCAGTACTTC. The encoded protein is CASSALTSVSDEQYF. The full variable domain, its missing parts supplied by reference TRBV2 and TRBJ2-7, is EPEVTQTPSHQVTQMGQEVILRCVPISNHLYFYWYRQILGQKVEFLVSFYNNEISEKSEIFDDQFSVERPDGSNFTLKIRSTKLEDSAMYFCASSALTSVSDEQYFGPGTRLTVT.

The chain recombines TRBV29-1 with TRBJ1-1; D is ambiguous. Germline CDR1 SQVTM, CDR2 ANQGSEA. The CDR3 consists of 17 residues. Between the trimmed V and J ends, which lost 6 bases and 2 bases, there was a span of 25 bases. The DNA for the CDR3 is TGCAGCGTCGAGAGTACGGGGTGGTCCCTAGATAACACTGAAGCTTTCTTT. Encoded protein: CSVESTGWSLDNTEAFF.

This clone occurred once. V and J are TRBV28 and TRBJ1-3, with a weak D call TRBD1 (5 bases). The V gene's germline CDR1 is MDHEN and CDR2 SYDVKM. V lost 9 bases and J lost 0, with 12 bases in between. The CDR3 sequence is 14 residues long. In nucleotides, the CDR3 is TGTGCCAGTTTGGCGGGGGGCTCTGGAAACACCATATATTTT. It specifies CASLAGGSGNTIYF.

The chain combines TRBV5-5 with TRBJ2-3; tentatively, D is TRBD1 or TRBD2 (5 bases each). With 4 bases removed from V and 1 base from J, the gap between germline ends came to 10 bases. The CDR3 is made up of 14 amino acids. Germline V lookup: CDR1 SGHKS, CDR2 YYEKEE (reference sequence). CDR3 sequence: CASSGGMRTDTQYF. For the CDR3, the DNA is TGTGCCAGCAGCGGGGGTATGCGCACAGATACGCAGTATTTT.

The chain employs TRBV29-1 and TRBJ2-5; TRBD1 agrees at 7 bases. Germline V gene data show CDR1 as SQVTM and CDR2 as ANQGSEA. This CDR3 region has 14 residues. V lost 1 base and J lost 6; bases outside the gene matches: 8. The CDR3 reads CSVEVDRVGKTQYF. The CDR3 DNA follows: TGCAGCGTTGAAGTCGACAGGGTAGGAAAGACCCAGTACTTC.

The rearrangement joins TRBV4-1 to TRBJ1-5; 8 bases are shared with TRBD1. CDR1 and CDR2 from the germline V gene are MGHRA and YSYEKL. The CDR3 loop spans 15 amino acids. The ends lost 1 base at V and 5 bases at J; junction bases unmatched: 4. CDR3 sequence reads: CASSQAQGAYQPQHF. DNA for the CDR3: TGCGCCAGCAGCCAAGCCCAGGGGGCGTATCAGCCCCAGCATTTT.

V gene TRBV7-8 combines with J gene TRBJ1-5; 9 nucleotides match TRBD1. J lost 6 bases, V lost 1 base, and 7 bases had no gene match. The germline V gene has CDR1 SGHVS and CDR2 FQNEAQ. The CDR3 consists of 16 residues. CDR3 residues: CASSLVPGQGTQPQHF. The CDR3 DNA reads TGTGCCAGCAGCTTAGTGCCGGGACAGGGAACTCAGCCCCAGCATTTT.

This chain uses TRBV5-4 with TRBJ2-7; D unclear. Germline-derived CDR1 and CDR2 are SGHNT and YYREEE (reference sequence). This CDR3 comprises 13 residues. The V gene lost 4 bases and the J gene lost 3 bases, with 11 bases spanning the gap. The CDR3 protein is CASSPGYLYEQYF. CDR3 nucleotide sequence: TGTGCCAGCAGCCCCGGATACCTCTACGAGCAGTACTTC.

V is TRBV11-2 and J is TRBJ1-2; D not certain. This CDR3 comprises 14 residues. V gave up 1 base and J gave up 7 bases, with 13 bases separating them. The germline V gene has CDR1 SGHAT and CDR2 FQNNGV. The CDR3 loop reads CASSLGHPVGGYTF. The CDR3 DNA follows: TGTGCCAGCAGCTTAGGGCACCCCGTGGGTGGCTACACCTTC.

This sequence joins TRBV30 and TRBJ1-1; no definite D call. V lost 1 base to trimming and J lost 6 bases, with 21 bases between them. The CDR3 loop spans 16 amino acids. Looked up from germline, CDR1 is GTSNPN and CDR2 is SVGIG (reference sequence). The CDR3 sequence is CAWSAPGRLFGAEAFF. In DNA form, the CDR3 reads TGTGCCTGGAGTGCCCCCGGGAGGCTTTTCGGGGCTGAAGCTTTCTTT. Based on the CDR3 plus reference TRBV30 and TRBJ1-1, the full variable domain is SQTIHQWPATLVQPVGSPLSLECTVEGTSNPNLYWYRQAAGRGLQLLFYSVGIGQISSEVPQNLSASRPQDRQFILSSKKLLLSDSGFYLCAWSAPGRLFGAEAFFGQGTRLTVV.

The V call is TRBV4-2, the J call TRBJ1-2; D not certain. The CDR3 length is 15 residues. From germline, CDR1 is LGHNA and CDR2 YNFKEQ. V lost 0 bases and J 4 bases, leaving 12 bases between the germline ends. CDR3 in amino acids: CASSQDSWTVYGYTF. In DNA, the CDR3 is TGTGCCAGCAGCCAAGATAGTTGGACGGTCTATGGCTACACCTTC.

V gene TRBV27 combines with J gene TRBJ2-1; 8 bases agree with TRBD1. The J segment lost 4 bases and the V segment lost 10 bases, leaving 12 bases of the junction unmatched. The CDR3 is 15 residues long. Germline CDR1 reads MNHEY; CDR2 reads SMNVEV (reference sequence). The chain's CDR3 is CATGGLGASYNEQFF. The CDR3 DNA sequence: TGTGCCACAGGGGGCCTGGGCGCGTCGTACAATGAGCAGTTCTTC.

The J gene is TRBJ2-7, the V gene TRBV5-6; 7 bases are shared with TRBD1. Germline V CDR1 and CDR2: SGHDT, YYEEEE. The CDR3 is made up of 15 amino acids. With V trimmed by 2 bases and J by 4 bases, 9 bases remained unmatched. The CDR3: CASSLDRETLYEQYF. The CDR3 DNA is TGTGCCAGCAGCTTAGACAGGGAAACCTTATACGAGCAGTACTTC.

This sequence joins TRBV6-4 and TRBJ1-5, with TRBD1 matching over 10 bases. Germline assignment: CDR1 MRHNA and CDR2 SNTAGT. There are 18 residues in the CDR3. The V segment lost 0 bases and the J segment 0 bases; nucleotides outside the gene matches: 5. Here the CDR3 reads CASSDSGQGGNSNQPQHF. The CDR3 DNA reads TGTGCCAGCAGTGACTCAGGACAGGGGGGTAATAGCAATCAGCCCCAGCATTTT.

This sequence joins TRBV6-5 and TRBJ1-5; TRBD1 might be the D (5 bases). This CDR3 has 16 residues. V lost 4 bases, J lost 4 bases, and 17 bases lay in between. Per the germline V gene, CDR1 is MNHEY and CDR2 is SVGAGI. DNA of the CDR3: TGTGCCAGCAGTTCTCCCCCCAGAGGGGCGAATCAGCCCCAGCATTTT. It encodes CASSSPPRGANQPQHF.

The V and J genes are TRBV19 and TRBJ2-3; 7 positions match TRBD2. V shed 5 bases, J shed 1 base, and the junction held 3 bases outside the gene matches. This CDR3 comprises 14 residues. Germline CDR1 reads LNHDA; CDR2 reads SQIVND (reference sequence). In nucleotides, the CDR3 is TGTGCCAGTAGTCCGCTAGCGGGCACAGATACGCAGTATTTT. Amino acid sequence: CASSPLAGTDTQYF.

V is TRBV15 and J is TRBJ1-5; D ambiguous. Germline V lookup: CDR1 LNHNV, CDR2 YYDKDF (reference sequence). The V end was cut by 2 bases, the J end by 4 bases, with 6 bases between. The CDR3 contains 13 residues. The CDR3 reads CATSRSGNQPQHF. CDR3 coding DNA: TGTGCCACCAGCAGAAGCGGGAATCAGCCCCAGCATTTT. The full variable domain, completed using reference TRBV15 and TRBJ1-5, is DAMVIQNPRYQVTQFGKPVTLSCSQTLNHNVMYWYQQKSSQAPKLLFHYYDKDFNNEADTPDNFQSRRPNTSFCFLDIRSPGLGDTAMYLCATSRSGNQPQHFGDGTRLSIL.

V and J are TRBV9 and TRBJ2-2; D perhaps matches TRBD2 (5 bases). CDR1 SGDLS and CDR2 YYNGEE come from the germline V gene. The CDR3 consists of 15 residues. Trimming cost V 1 base and J 4 bases, with 11 bases left between them. The DNA for the CDR3 is TGTGCCAGCAGCGTACTCCTGGACTTCACCGGGGAGCTGTTTTTT. The encoded protein is CASSVLLDFTGELFF.

The chain links TRBV2 to TRBJ2-3, with D perhaps assigned TRBD1 or TRBD2 (5 bases each). Trimming stripped 6 bases from V and 6 bases from J, with 13 bases between. Germline loops: CDR1 SNHLY, CDR2 FYNNEI. The CDR3 covers 13 residues. The CDR3 spells CASRVGTEDTQYF. DNA of the CDR3: TGTGCCAGCAGGGTCGGGACGGAGGATACGCAGTATTTT.

The chain links TRBV6-6 to TRBJ2-7; D not resolved. The CDR3 has 15 residues. The germline V gene has CDR1 MNHNY and CDR2 SVGAGI (reference sequence). V was trimmed by 6 bases and J by 2 bases, leaving 17 bases between them. CDR3 sequence (DNA): TGTGCCAGCAGACCGGCCCAAACCGGCGCCTACGAGCAGTACTTC. Translating it yields CASRPAQTGAYEQYF.

This clone has just a few counts. Here the CDR3 reads CSGVPWQGGNEQFF. The CDR3, as DNA: TGCAGCGGTGTACCGTGGCAGGGGGGGAATGAGCAGTTCTTC. J is TRBJ2-1 and V is TRBV29-1; the D gene could be TRBD1 or TRBD2 (7 bases each). V gave up 7 bases and J gave up 7 bases, with 20 bases separating them. The CDR3 contains 14 residues. Germline-derived CDR1 and CDR2 are SQVTM and ANQGSEA.